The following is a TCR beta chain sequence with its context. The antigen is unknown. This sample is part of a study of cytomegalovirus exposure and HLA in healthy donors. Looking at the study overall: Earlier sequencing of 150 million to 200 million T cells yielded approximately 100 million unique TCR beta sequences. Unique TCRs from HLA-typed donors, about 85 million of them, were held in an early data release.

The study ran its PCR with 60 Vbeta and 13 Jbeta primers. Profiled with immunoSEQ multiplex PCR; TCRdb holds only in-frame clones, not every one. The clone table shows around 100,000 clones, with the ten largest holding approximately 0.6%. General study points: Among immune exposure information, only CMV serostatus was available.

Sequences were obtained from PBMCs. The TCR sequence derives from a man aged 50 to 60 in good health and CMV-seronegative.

CDR3 residues: CASSLVDRAYEQYF. The CDR3 nucleotides are TGTGCCAGCAGCTTAGTAGACAGGGCCTACGAGCAGTACTTC. V and J are TRBV7-9 and TRBJ2-5, with TRBD1 identical over 7 bases. The end of the DNA fits TRBJ2-7 better, so the J call may be wrong. This CDR3 contains 14 residues. CDR1 is SEHNR, CDR2 FQNEAQ, per germline (reference sequence).